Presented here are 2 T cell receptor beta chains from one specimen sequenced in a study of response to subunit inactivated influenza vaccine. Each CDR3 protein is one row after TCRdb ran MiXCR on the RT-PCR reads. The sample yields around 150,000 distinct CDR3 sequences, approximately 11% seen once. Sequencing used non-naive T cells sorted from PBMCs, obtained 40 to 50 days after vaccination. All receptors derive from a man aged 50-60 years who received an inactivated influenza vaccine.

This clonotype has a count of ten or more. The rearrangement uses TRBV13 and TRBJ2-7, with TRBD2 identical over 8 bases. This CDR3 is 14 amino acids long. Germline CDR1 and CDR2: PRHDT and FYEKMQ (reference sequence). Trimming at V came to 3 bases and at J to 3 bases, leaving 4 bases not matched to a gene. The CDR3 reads CASSLTSEGYEQYF. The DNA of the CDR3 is TGTGCCAGCAGCTTGACTAGCGAGGGCTACGAGCAGTACTTC. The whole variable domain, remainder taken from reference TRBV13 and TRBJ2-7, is AAGVIQSPRHLIKEKRETATLKCYPIPRHDTVYWYQQGPGQDPQFLISFYEKMQSDKGSIPDRFSAQQFSDYHSELNMSSLELGDSALYFCASSLTSEGYEQYFGPGTRLTVT.

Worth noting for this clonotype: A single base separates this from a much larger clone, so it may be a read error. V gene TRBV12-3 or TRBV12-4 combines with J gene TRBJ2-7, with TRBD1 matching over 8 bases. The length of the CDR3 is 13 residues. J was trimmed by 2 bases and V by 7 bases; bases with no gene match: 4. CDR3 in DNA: TGTGCCAGCAAGCCGACAGGGGCCTACGAGCAGTACTTC. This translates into CASKPTGAYEQYF.